Listed below are T cell receptor beta chains from one sample, sequenced in a study of blood T cells in healthy people across ages. TCRdb reprocessed the 5' RACE reads with MiXCR, giving one entry per CDR3 protein. The sample records hundreds of thousands of distinct CDR3 sequences, roughly 60% being singletons. Source material: blood. Receptor source: a man aged 25-45 years in good health. CDR3s include the opening cysteine and the closing phenylalanine or tryptophan. Each record gives: V gene, D gene, J gene, clone size, CDR3 protein, CDR3 DNA. D genes are given only for firm matches. Rows give clone size only sometimes, using once, few, many, or a class for an expanded clone.

>TRBV7-2|.|TRBJ2-6|.
CAGSLASGGANVLTF
TGTGCCGGCAGCTTAGCATCCGGGGGGGCCAACGTCCTGACTTTC
>TRBV20-1|TRBD2|TRBJ2-7|.
CSARDPQTSGSGYEQYF
TGCAGTGCTAGAGACCCGCAGACTAGCGGGAGTGGGTACGAGCAGTACTTC
>TRBV20-1|.|TRBJ2-5|few
CLPGTQETQYF
TGCCTCCCCGGGACTCAAGAGACCCAGTACTTC
>TRBV5-1|.|TRBJ2-2|.
CASSGLDTGELFF
TGCGCCAGCAGTGGTCTAGACACCGGGGAGCTGTTTTTT
>TRBV20-1|.|TRBJ2-7|once
CSARDSISSGYSYEQYF
TGCAGTGCTAGAGATAGTATTAGCTCAGGCTACTCCTACGAGCAGTACTTC
>TRBV20-1|TRBD2|TRBJ2-7|.
CSASSGSPYEQYF
TGCAGTGCCAGCAGCGGGAGCCCCTACGAGCAGTACTTC
>TRBV29-1|.|TRBJ2-5|.
CSVDDPGVQETQYF
TGCAGCGTTGATGATCCGGGGGTCCAAGAGACCCAGTACTTC
>TRBV10-3|TRBD2|TRBJ2-5|.
CAISVAGGLLETQYF
TGTGCCATCAGTGTGGCGGGAGGGCTTCTAGAGACCCAGTACTTC
>TRBV9|TRBD2|TRBJ2-5|once
CASSVVASGGQETQYF
TGTGCCAGCAGCGTAGTTGCTAGCGGGGGCCAAGAGACCCAGTACTTC
>TRBV4-3|TRBD2|TRBJ2-7|few
CASSQGSGNAYEQYF
TGCGCCAGCAGCCAGGGTAGCGGGAACGCCTACGAGCAGTACTTC
>TRBV12-3/TRBV12-4|TRBD1|TRBJ1-1|.
CASSSRGQGATEAFF
TGTGCCAGCAGTAGCAGGGGACAGGGGGCAACTGAAGCTTTCTTT
>TRBV28|.|TRBJ2-5|few
CASHGVQETQYF
TGTGCCTCTCACGGGGTACAAGAGACCCAGTACTTC
>TRBV10-3|TRBD2|TRBJ2-1|.
CATTGTGGFNEQFF
TGTGCCACCACCGGGACGGGAGGGTTCAATGAGCAGTTCTTC
>TRBV20-1|.|TRBJ2-7|.
CSASRQDGEQYF
TGCAGTGCAAGTAGACAGGATGGCGAGCAGTACTTC
>TRBV29-1|.|TRBJ2-6|.
CSVAQGPSGTNVLTF
TGCAGCGTTGCCCAGGGACCCTCTGGGACCAACGTCCTGACTTTC
>TRBV3-1|.|TRBJ2-3|.
CASSQHWADTQYF
TGTGCCAGCAGCCAACATTGGGCAGATACGCAGTATTTT
>TRBV6-5|TRBD2|TRBJ2-5|.
CASKTSGTQETQYF
TGTGCCAGCAAGACTAGCGGAACCCAAGAGACCCAGTACTTC
>TRBV12-3/TRBV12-4|TRBD1|TRBJ1-2|few
CASTLGQGGYTF
TGTGCCAGCACCCTGGGACAGGGAGGCTACACCTTC
>TRBV5-1|.|TRBJ2-7|few
CASSQTTSSIYEQYF
TGCGCCAGCAGCCAGACGACAAGTTCCATCTACGAGCAGTACTTC
>TRBV6-1|TRBD2|TRBJ2-2|.
CASSNLAGTGELFF
TGTGCCAGCAGTAACCTAGCGGGAACCGGGGAGCTGTTTTTT
>TRBV24-1|.|TRBJ2-3|.
CATGNRGALTDTQYF
TGTGCCACCGGTAACCGAGGAGCCTTAACAGATACGCAGTATTTT
>TRBV4-3|.|TRBJ2-1|.
CASSQDPLWDYNEQFF
TGCGCCAGCAGCCAAGATCCTCTTTGGGACTACAATGAGCAGTTCTTC
>TRBV7-2|.|TRBJ2-5|.
CASSAKRGYQETQYF
TGTGCCAGCAGCGCAAAACGGGGGTACCAAGAGACCCAGTACTTC
>TRBV5-6|.|TRBJ2-3|.
CASSLFGQGEEDTQYF
TGTGCCAGCAGCTTGTTCGGCCAGGGGGAGGAGGATACGCAGTATTTT
>TRBV6-5|.|TRBJ2-1|once
CASSYGGSRIEQFF
TGTGCCAGCAGTTACGGGGGCTCTCGCATTGAGCAGTTCTTC
>TRBV3-1|.|TRBJ2-3|.
CASSHVSFLRDTQYF
TGTGCCAGCAGCCATGTCAGCTTTCTAAGGGATACGCAGTATTTT
>TRBV10-3|TRBD2|TRBJ2-7|.
CAISEKRRMGTILPYEQYF
TGTGCCATCAGTGAGAAAAGGAGGATGGGGACTATCCTTCCCTACGAGCAGTACTTC
>TRBV29-1|.|TRBJ2-2|.
CSVEGGNSNTGELFF
TGCAGCGTTGAAGGTGGGAACTCGAACACCGGGGAGCTGTTTTTT
>TRBV20-1|TRBD2|TRBJ2-5|.
CSASDTSGIRETQYF
TGCAGTGCTAGTGACACTAGCGGGATAAGAGAGACCCAGTACTTC
>TRBV28|.|TRBJ2-7|.
CATPLGAVRMEPYEQYF
TGTGCCACCCCACTAGGTGCCGTCAGGATGGAACCCTACGAGCAGTACTTC
>TRBV7-2|.|TRBJ2-1|.
CASSLGIGDEQFF
TGTGCCAGCAGCTTAGGCATAGGCGATGAGCAGTTCTTC
>TRBV6-2/TRBV6-3|.|TRBJ2-1|.
CASRDWNEQFF
TGTGCCAGCAGAGATTGGAATGAGCAGTTCTTC
>TRBV12-3/TRBV12-4|.|TRBJ2-1|.
CASSIVGESYNEQFF
TGTGCCAGCAGTATTGTGGGGGAATCCTACAATGAGCAGTTCTTC